The rows below give T cell receptor beta chains drawn from one sample of a study of cytomegalovirus exposure and HLA in healthy donors. Only in-frame clones appear in the TCRdb table, and some are missing; sequencing was by immunoSEQ multiplex PCR. Of about 150,000 clones in the sample, roughly 72% were seen once. Sequencing input: PBMCs. The receptors originated from a man in his forties in good health and CMV-seronegative. The CDR3 runs from the conserved cysteine through the conserved F or W. D genes are given only for firm matches. Not all rows give a size; the values are once, few, many and, for expanded clones, a class.

J gene,V gene,clone size,D gene,CDR3 DNA,CDR3 protein
TRBJ1-3,TRBV6-5,.,.,TGTGCCAGCAGTTATCGGCAGGGGCAGGGCCACACCATATATTTT,CASSYRQGQGHTIYF
TRBJ1-1,TRBV13,.,.,TGTGCCAGCAGCTTGCAGATGAACACTGAAGCTTTCTTT,CASSLQMNTEAFF
TRBJ1-1,TRBV30,.,TRBD1,TGTGCCTGGAGTAGACAGGGGAGGAACACTGAAGCTTTCTTT,CAWSRQGRNTEAFF
TRBJ2-1,TRBV7-8,.,.,TGTGCCAGCAGCCCCGCGGAGGGACCTTACAATGAGCAGTTCTTC,CASSPAEGPYNEQFF
TRBJ1-2,TRBV6-1,.,.,TGTGCCAGCAGTGAAGCTCGAGGGTTCGATGGCTACACCTTC,CASSEARGFDGYTF
TRBJ2-1,TRBV25-1,.,.,TGTGCCAGCAGTGGACATGATTCCTACAATGAGCAGTTCTTC,CASSGHDSYNEQFF
TRBJ1-1,TRBV2,.,.,TGTGCCAGCAGTGAGGTAGCTGAAGCTTTCTTT,CASSEVAEAFF
TRBJ1-1,TRBV11-2,.,.,TGTGCCAGCAGCCCCAGGGTTGCCGGGGGTGAAGCTTTCTTT,CASSPRVAGGEAFF
TRBJ2-3,TRBV15,.,.,TGTGCCACCAGCAGAGCTGGGGCAGCCCTAGGGATAAGCACAGATACGCAGTATTTT,CATSRAGAALGISTDTQYF
TRBJ1-3,TRBV5-4,.,.,TGTGCCAGCAGCTCGCCAGGGAACACCATATATTTT,CASSSPGNTIYF
TRBJ2-5,TRBV7-9,.,.,TGTGCCAGCAGCTTAGGAGCAGGGGGGACGGAGACCCAGTACTTC,CASSLGAGGTETQYF
TRBJ1-2,TRBV15,.,.,TGTGCCACCAGCAGAGGCGGTTATGGCTACACCTTC,CATSRGGYGYTF
TRBJ1-1,TRBV13,.,.,TGTGCCAGCAGCTCGGTCCCGGTAACAGGGAACACTGAAGCTTTCTTT,CASSSVPVTGNTEAFF
TRBJ2-1,TRBV5-4,.,TRBD2,TGTGCCAGCAGCTCCCGGACTAGCGGTCTATACAATGAGCAGTTCTTC,CASSSRTSGLYNEQFF
TRBJ2-7,TRBV4-1,.,.,TGCGCCAGCAGCCCGGACAGCTCCTACGAGCAGTACTTC,CASSPDSSYEQYF
TRBJ2-7,TRBV7-3,.,.,TGTGCCAGCAGCTTAAGGACAGCGAGCTCCTACGAGCAGTACTTC,CASSLRTASSYEQYF
TRBJ2-1,TRBV7-3,.,TRBD1,TGTGCCAGCGGACCTGGTGGGACAGCCTACAATGAGCAGTTCTTC,CASGPGGTAYNEQFF
TRBJ2-5,TRBV7-6,.,TRBD1,TGTGCCAGCAGCTTATGGACAGGGGGGGACCAAGAGACCCAGTACTTC,CASSLWTGGDQETQYF
TRBJ1-1,TRBV19,few,.,TGTGCCAGTAGTTTGCGTATGAACACTGAAGCTTTCTTT,CASSLRMNTEAFF
TRBJ2-4,TRBV5-4,.,.,TGTGCCAGCAGCTACGGTGAGTCGGGAGAGATTCAGTACTTC,CASSYGESGEIQYF
TRBJ1-2,TRBV5-1,.,TRBD1,TGCGCCAGCAGCTTCGGGACAGGGGACTATGGCTACACCTTC,CASSFGTGDYGYTF
TRBJ1-6,TRBV28,.,TRBD1,TGTGCCAGCAGTCAAACGCGGGACAGGGGGCTAAATTCACCCCTCCACTTT,CASSQTRDRGLNSPLHF
TRBJ2-5,TRBV27,.,TRBD2,TGTGCCAGCAGTTCATCAGAAATAGCGGGAGGGCCGAAGACCCAGTACTTC,CASSSSEIAGGPKTQYF
TRBJ2-5,TRBV7-6,once,.,TGTGCCAGCAGCCCTGAGGAAACGACCCAGTACTTC,CASSPEETTQYF
TRBJ2-1,TRBV19,.,TRBD1,TGTGCCAGTAGTCTAGGGACAGGGTACTACAATGAGCAGTTCTTC,CASSLGTGYYNEQFF
TRBJ1-1,TRBV28,.,.,TGTGCCAGCATTACTCCGGGGACTGAAGCTTTCTTT,CASITPGTEAFF
TRBJ2-3,TRBV5-1,.,.,TGCGCCAGTCGCAAGGGAGCAGCAGATACGCAGTATTTT,CASRKGAADTQYF
TRBJ1-2,TRBV5-1,.,.,TGCGCCAGCACTGCAGGGGACGCTAACTATGGCTACACCTTC,CASTAGDANYGYTF
TRBJ1-1,TRBV28,few,.,TGTGCCAGCAATAATGGGGAGTACGACACTGAAGCTTTCTTT,CASNNGEYDTEAFF
TRBJ1-2,TRBV6-4,.,.,TGTGCCAGCAGTGACTCTGCGGGGTACTATGGCTACACCTTC,CASSDSAGYYGYTF
TRBJ1-2,TRBV7-9,.,.,TGTTCCAGCAGCTTAGTCGGGGGAGGCTATGGCTACACCTTC,CSSSLVGGGYGYTF
TRBJ1-1,TRBV9,.,.,TGTGCCAGCAGCGAAGGCGGAAACACTGAAGCTTTCTTT,CASSEGGNTEAFF